This T cell receptor (beta chain) was recorded in a study of cytomegalovirus exposure and HLA in healthy donors (dated by TCRdb to about 2017). Study-wide context: An earlier analysis of about 530 of the donors reported 276 Gb of sequence data and some 110 million unique TCR beta sequences obtained from 180 million or so T cells. All discovery cohort repertoires had been generated using a single sequencing platform. The T cell repertoires of around 730 subjects were profiled by immunosequencing and related to cytomegalovirus serostatus. An early release that covered more than 550 HLA-typed donors contained approximately 300 gigabases of sequencing data and around 80 million unique TCR sequences. Of the roughly 390 genotyped donors, over 65% fell in the genetic ancestry cluster associated with self-reported Caucasian donors. To study patterns of TCR occurrence, a later analysis re-analyzed previously published TCR beta repertoires from 650 to 750 donors and added high-resolution HLA genotyping. Rather than using new phenotypic data, the later analysis identified candidate immune exposures from TCR beta sequences and from how often those sequences occurred across donors. An earlier analysis of about 600 of the donors used high-throughput TCR beta sequencing to judge whether each TCR beta V gene segment behaved as functional or pseudogenic. To predict cytomegalovirus infection status, the study brought together high-throughput TCR immunosequencing, statistical association of individual TCRs with disease status, and machine learning. In a later genetic analysis, genome-wide SNP genotypes for about three fifths of the roughly 670 donors were used, and that subset was treated as a discovery cohort. The number of donors typed differed by locus, with roughly 620-640 for A, B, C, DRB1 and DQB1, 522 for DQA1, 606 for DPA1, and approximately 470 for DPB1. The study was designed to test whether signatures of past pathogen exposure could be identified by cataloging public T cell receptors. HLA typing covered class I and class II loci at four-digit resolution. Roughly 5 DR-DQ haplotypes were handled as single units for association and clustering, since linkage in the cohort was strong. A separate validation cohort of over a hundred different subjects was used in addition to the roughly 620-subject first cohort. Alongside the repertoire data, information on donor age, sex, ethnicity and CMV serostatus was compiled. On average, 235,054 unique TCR beta nucleotide sequences were sequenced per donor among 300 to 500 genotyped donors of the cohort, with roughly 18% of those sequences being non-productive. The research as a whole found: The study gave a list of some 150 TCR beta chains associated with cytomegalovirus. Most TCR sequences were seen in very few donors, while some public TCRs were found in many individuals. The presence/absence analyses assumed that sequencing depth was roughly uniform across donors, and that assumption may not be true. Because HLA typing was missing for some donors at each locus, association tests included only the typed subset. A further reported finding was that TCR beta sequences accurately predicted the HLA-A and HLA-B alleles for most subjects in the first cohort. It was suggested by the authors that the approach could potentially be generalized to other disease states and immunological phenotypes. Assigning TCR associations to individual alleles was difficult when HLA alleles, especially DR and DQ, strongly co-occurred. Cytomegalovirus status was reported to be diagnosed by the classifier with high specificity and sensitivity in both the original and validation cohorts. In this cohort, only TCR beta chains were sequenced, and detectable features were limited by the absence of alpha or paired-chain data. Most CMV-associated TCR beta chains appeared to be HLA-restricted in a later analysis, and the HLA associations seemed to be driven largely by CMV exposure. In a later analysis, HLA-associated TCR beta chains were found to be more clonally expanded and to have lower generation probabilities than equally common non-associated chains. A few of the identified cytomegalovirus-associated TCR beta chains were confirmed in vitro to be specific for cytomegalovirus antigens. A later genetic analysis reported fewer N-insertions in productive TCRs among donors in an Asian-associated ancestry cluster than the roughly 700-donor mean. In a later analysis, 16,951 TCR beta sequences were associated with specific HLA alleles at a false discovery rate of 0.05. CMV serostatus was the only immune exposure information available for the cohort. A later analysis reported that several top co-occurrence clusters appeared linked to parvovirus B19, influenza, CMV and Epstein-Barr virus. In a later analysis, the rate of TCR association differed among HLA loci, with DRB1 alleles having the most associated TCRs and HLA-C alleles having the fewest. Some IMGT-functional V segments, including TRBV6-2 and TRBV6-3, could not be distinguished by the 87-base-pair reads and were therefore excluded. The earlier analysis of 587 of the donors excluded fewer than 20 rarely observed V segments, including chromosome 9 orphons, because counts were too low. A group of highly shared sequence variants was considered likely to be a technical artifact of the sequencing pipeline. An association between a missense DCLRE1C variant and V-gene and J-gene trimming of TCR beta chains was found in a later genetic analysis and replicated in an independent cohort. Broadly in line with IMGT annotations, most TCR beta V segments showed up in productive rearrangements about 87% or about 30% of the time in an earlier analysis of roughly 590 of the donors. Linkage disequilibrium might explain the correlated functional status among segregating V segments, but an unknown experimental factor could not be ruled out.

Inclusive of the bounding cysteine and phenylalanine, the CDR3 is 13 residues long. Only the CDR3 portion is preserved as DNA: 39 bases, with reading frame beginning at the first base. As encoded in the germline V gene, CDR1 is SNHLY while CDR2 is FYNNEI. V and J are trimmed by 10 bases and 3 bases, and the gene matches miss 7 bases of the junction. To prepare the library, the immunoSEQ multiplex PCR assay was applied. For the multiplex PCR, a mixture combining 60 forward primers for TCR Vbeta segments and 13 reverse primers for TCR Jbeta segments was used. A multiplex PCR assay on genomic DNA amplified the CDR3 region of rearranged TCR beta genes. The amplified TCR beta libraries were sequenced on the Illumina HiSeq System as 87-base-pair reads. The paper's processing steps were these. In a later analysis, 77 million or so unique TCR beta chains were counted across the roughly 610 repertoires, and approximately 11 million of these chains were shared by at least two donors. Raw reads were error-corrected and collapsed into unique sequences with a nearest-neighbor algorithm that merged closely related sequences to remove PCR and sequencing errors. Alignment of CDR3 sequences to IMGT reference sequences was used to assign V, D and J gene segments. For a sequence to be retained, at least a six-nucleotide match to both a V gene segment and a J gene segment was required. Rearrangements were classified as productive when the CDR3 lacked stop codons and remained in frame with V and J, and all other rearrangements were classified as non-productive. CDR3 was defined by IMGT convention, running from the second conserved V-encoded cysteine to the conserved J-encoded phenylalanine. The earlier analysis of around 640 of the donors excluded sequences that lacked an unambiguous match to a single V gene segment. In an earlier analysis of around 590 of the donors, a V segment was called functional when productive rearrangements were above 56.7%, and segregating when the standard deviation between donors exceeded 5%. A statistical classification framework was built for diagnosing cytomegalovirus status from the catalog of TCR beta chain sequences. V and J gene assignment, in a later analysis, came from comparing TCR nucleotide sequences with IMGT/GENE-DB human TR gene sequences. A later analysis assigned CDR3 sequences and most-parsimonious VDJ recombination scenarios with the TCRdist pipeline. In a later analysis, every TCR beta chain was defined by the combination of its CDR3 amino acid sequence and its V-gene family, and reads without a unique V-gene family were dropped. A later analysis removed 600 or so highly shared, low-generation-probability nucleotide sequences to deal with suspected cross-contamination and a sequencing artifact. A later analysis calculated a clonal expansion index for each public chain from normalized within-repertoire ranks of inferred template counts. A later analysis computed generation probabilities with a VDJ recombination model fitted to out-of-frame rearrangements, and checked the results against IGoR. In a later analysis, hypergeometric tests were used to score TCR-TCR, TCR-HLA and TCR-CMV co-occurrence, with a repertoire-size bias correction applied to TCR pairs. A later analysis estimated false discovery rates by permuting HLA or CMV assignments 20 times. In a later analysis, co-occurring TCRs were grouped using DBSCAN, and TCRdist sequence similarity was added for clustering within HLA-allele-positive subsets. For co-occurrence clustering, repertoires with fewer than 30,000 or more than 120,000 public chains were excluded, along with roughly five repertoires with anomalous nucleotide sharing. TCRdb provides this immuneACCESS table in a form limited to in-frame rearrangements. Some clones are lacking; in checked studies, under half of them reflect an unresolved V gene, and why the rest are absent is not known. V and J calls plus clone size are reproduced from that table; the DNA served to infer D and trimming. The sample table contains roughly 200,000 clones; only one count was recorded for roughly 79% of them. Of the sample, approximately 2.1% falls within the top ten clones.

About this clone itself: This clone's antigen is unknown. Base qualities were left out, and no much larger clone turns up one base away.

In total, 600 or so healthy bone marrow donors made up the cohort. All cohort members were sampled while nominally healthy, although unrecorded immune exposures were likely present. The donor tested CMV seronegative and was one of the 352 seronegative cohort members. A peripheral blood sample was provided by each donor, and peripheral blood mononuclear cells were used for TCR beta sequencing. Genomic DNA was extracted from the blood cell samples with the Qiagen DNeasy Blood Extraction Kit. The sample was PBMCs. The chain links TRBV2 with TRBJ2-7; 9 of the junction bases match TRBD1. The TCR comes from a man between 25 and 39 years old in good health and CMV-seronegative. Read as DNA, the sequence is TGTGCCACCACCGGGACAGGGCGCTACGAGCAGTACTTC. Translated, it gives CATTGTGRYEQYF.